This TCR beta chain was sequenced during a study of blood T cell repertoires in COVID-19. The overall study: Collection of acute and convalescent COVID-19 samples took place in the United States, Italy and Spain. Sources were T cells, B-cell-depleted T cells, or PBMCs; the material itself was cDNA or gDNA.

How the authors handled the data: Amplification with reference gene primers provided the estimates of nucleated cell counts. The repertoire was sequenced with immunoSEQ multiplex PCR; TCRdb's copy has only in-frame clones and lacks some. The V and J calls and clone size were taken over from that table, and D and trimming were inferred from the DNA. The sample holds approximately 100,000 clones, nearly 85% seen once. V was pared by 3 bases and J by 6 bases, with 14 bases between. The CDR3 is 15 amino acids. Per germline, CDR1 SNHLY and CDR2 FYNNEI. This receptor was taken from a human donor in a cohort sampled during active or convalescent COVID-19. Sequenced: peripheral blood. This sequence joins TRBV2 and TRBJ1-4; D gene uncertain. CDR3 coding DNA: TGTGCCAGCAGTGAGGAGTCCCTAACCTATGAAAAACTGTTTTTT. Translated, it gives CASSEESLTYEKLFF.